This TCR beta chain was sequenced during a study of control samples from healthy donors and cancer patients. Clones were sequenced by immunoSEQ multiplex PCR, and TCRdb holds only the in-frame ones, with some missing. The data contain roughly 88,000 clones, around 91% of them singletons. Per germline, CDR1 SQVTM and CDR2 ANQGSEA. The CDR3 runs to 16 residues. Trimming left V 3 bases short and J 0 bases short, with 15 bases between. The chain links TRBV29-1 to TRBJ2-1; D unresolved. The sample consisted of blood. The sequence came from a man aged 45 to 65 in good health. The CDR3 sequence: CSVEGANVGSYNEQFF. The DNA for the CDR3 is TGCAGCGTTGAGGGTGCGAACGTCGGCTCCTACAATGAGCAGTTCTTC.